This T cell receptor (beta chain) was captured in a study of T-cell reconstitution after alpha-beta-depleted transplantation in children. The CDR3 consists of 13 residues. Per the germline V gene, CDR1 is KGHDR and CDR2 is SFDVKD. V lost 4 bases, J lost 8 bases, and 13 bases lay in between. The library targeted TCRbeta and was prepared with unique molecular identifiers. Using its own MiXCR run on the PCR reads, TCRdb lists one record per CDR3 protein. The sample yields hundreds of thousands of distinct CDR3 sequences, about 11% seen once. This receptor was obtained from a human donor who donated a stem cell graft to a child with acute myeloid leukemia. The chain carries TRBV24-1 and TRBJ1-2; no definite D call. The sample in question was PBMCs from the stem cell graft donor, obtained from the stem cell graft. DNA of the CDR3: TGTGCCACCAGTGAAGGCAGCACGGGAGGCTACACCTTC. It encodes CATSEGSTGGYTF.